The 6 T cell receptor beta chains given below trace back to one sample, sequenced in a study of identical twins. One entry per CDR3 protein, called by TCRdb with MiXCR from the 5' RACE reads. This table has about 660,000 distinct CDR3 sequences, 8.5% to 9% appearing once. The same specimen was also included in a second study, on yellow fever vaccine responses in identical twins.

Sequenced input: PBMCs. The receptor source for this set is a woman aged 18-30 years in good health.

The V call is TRBV5-5, the J call TRBJ2-7; unclear D gene. The germline V gene has CDR1 SGHKS and CDR2 YYEKEE (reference sequence). V dropped 2 bases and J dropped 4 bases, with 16 bases sitting between them. The CDR3 has 15 amino acids. CDR3 loop: CASSFRVEPLYEQYF. In DNA, the CDR3 is TGTGCCAGCAGCTTCCGTGTAGAGCCATTATACGAGCAGTACTTC.

The rearrangement uses TRBV6-2 or TRBV6-3 and TRBJ2-1; D gene uncertain. Trimming left V 7 bases short and J 0 bases short, with 13 bases between. Germline CDR1 and CDR2: MNHEY and SVGEGT. The CDR3 consists of 15 residues. CDR3 DNA: TGTGCCAGCACCAACGGAATTACCTCCTACAATGAGCAGTTCTTC. This gives the protein CASTNGITSYNEQFF.

This clonotype has only a few counts. This chain uses TRBV7-3 with TRBJ2-1; 10 bases agree with TRBD2. The germline CDR1 and CDR2 sequences are SGHTA and FQGTGA. Trimming took 4 bases from V and 5 from J; bases not matched to a gene: 5. The CDR3 has 15 residues. This CDR3 is CASSSIAGGHNEQFF. The CDR3 DNA sequence: TGTGCCAGCAGCTCGATAGCGGGGGGACACAATGAGCAGTTCTTC. Using reference TRBV7-3 and TRBJ2-1 for the parts outside the CDR3, the full variable domain is GAGVSQTPSNKVTEKGKYVELRCDPISGHTALYWYRQSLGQGPEFLIYFQGTGAADDSGLPNDRFFAVRPEGSVSTLKIQRTERGDSAVYLCASSSIAGGHNEQFFGPGTRLTVL.

This clonotype came up a few times. V usage is TRBV11-2 and J usage is TRBJ2-6; D remains unclear. CDR3 length: 16 amino acids. V lost 5 bases to trimming and J lost 0 bases, with 11 bases between them. The V gene's germline CDR1 is SGHAT and CDR2 FQNNGV. CDR3 loop: CASSGRGDSGANVLTF. CDR3 nucleotides: TGTGCCAGCAGCGGACGTGGCGACTCTGGGGCCAACGTCCTGACTTTC.

The chain recombines TRBV28 with TRBJ2-5; maybe TRBD1 (6 bases). Germline CDR1 is MDHEN and CDR2 is SYDVKM. Deletions cut 3 bases from V and 2 bases from J, with 13 bases between. The CDR3 has 15 residues. CDR3 loop: CASSFRQVGQETQYF. CDR3 nucleotide sequence: TGTGCCAGCAGTTTTCGACAGGTCGGGCAAGAGACCCAGTACTTC.

The chain joins TRBV30 to TRBJ1-6; TRBD1 matches 8 bases. This CDR3 spans 15 amino acids. CDR1 is GTSNPN and CDR2 is SVGIG in the germline V gene (reference sequence). J gave up 9 bases and V 0 bases, and 7 bases lay outside the gene matches. The CDR3 sequence: CAWSVMDRAVSPLHF. CDR3 nucleotide sequence: TGTGCCTGGAGTGTAATGGACAGGGCGGTTTCACCCCTCCACTTT.